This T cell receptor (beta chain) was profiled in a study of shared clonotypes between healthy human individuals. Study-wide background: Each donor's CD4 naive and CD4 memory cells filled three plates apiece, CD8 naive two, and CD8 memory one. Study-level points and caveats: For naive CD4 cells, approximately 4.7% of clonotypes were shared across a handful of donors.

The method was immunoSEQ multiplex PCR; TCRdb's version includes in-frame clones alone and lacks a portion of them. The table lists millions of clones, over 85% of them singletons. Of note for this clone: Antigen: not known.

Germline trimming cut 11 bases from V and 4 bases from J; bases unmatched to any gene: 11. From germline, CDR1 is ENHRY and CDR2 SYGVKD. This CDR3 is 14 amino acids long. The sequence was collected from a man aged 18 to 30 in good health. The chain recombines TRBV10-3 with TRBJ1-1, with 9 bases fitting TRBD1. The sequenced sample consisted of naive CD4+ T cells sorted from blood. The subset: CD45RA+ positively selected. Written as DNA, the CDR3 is TGTGCCGCAACGCCTACAGGGGGCTCCACTGAAGCTTTCTTT. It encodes CAATPTGGSTEAFF.